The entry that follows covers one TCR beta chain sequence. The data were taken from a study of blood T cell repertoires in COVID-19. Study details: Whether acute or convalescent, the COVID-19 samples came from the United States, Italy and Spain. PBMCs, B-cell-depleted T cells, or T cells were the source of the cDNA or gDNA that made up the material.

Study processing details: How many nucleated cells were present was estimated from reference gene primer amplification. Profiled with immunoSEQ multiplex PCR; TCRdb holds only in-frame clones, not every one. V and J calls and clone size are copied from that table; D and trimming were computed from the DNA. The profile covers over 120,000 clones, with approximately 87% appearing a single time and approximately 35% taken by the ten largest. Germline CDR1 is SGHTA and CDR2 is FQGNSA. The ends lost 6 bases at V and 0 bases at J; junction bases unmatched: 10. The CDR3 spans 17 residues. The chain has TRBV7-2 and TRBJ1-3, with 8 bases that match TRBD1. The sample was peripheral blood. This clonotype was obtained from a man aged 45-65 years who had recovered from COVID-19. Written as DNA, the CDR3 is TGTGCCAGCAGTCGACAGGGGCCCTACAGCTCTGGAAACACCATATATTTT. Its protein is CASSRQGPYSSGNTIYF.